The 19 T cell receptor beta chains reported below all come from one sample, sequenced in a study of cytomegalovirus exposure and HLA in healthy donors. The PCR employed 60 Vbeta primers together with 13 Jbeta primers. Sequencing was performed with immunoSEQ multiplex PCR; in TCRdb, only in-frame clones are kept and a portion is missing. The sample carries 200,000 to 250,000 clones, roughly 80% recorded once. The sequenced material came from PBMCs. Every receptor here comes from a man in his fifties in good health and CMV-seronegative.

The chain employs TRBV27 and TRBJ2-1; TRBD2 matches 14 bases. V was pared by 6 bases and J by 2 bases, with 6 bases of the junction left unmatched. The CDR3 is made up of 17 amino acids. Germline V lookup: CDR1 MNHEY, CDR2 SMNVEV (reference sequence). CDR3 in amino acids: CASRALGLAGAYNEQFF. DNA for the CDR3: TGTGCCAGCAGAGCCCTGGGACTAGCGGGAGCCTACAATGAGCAGTTCTTC.

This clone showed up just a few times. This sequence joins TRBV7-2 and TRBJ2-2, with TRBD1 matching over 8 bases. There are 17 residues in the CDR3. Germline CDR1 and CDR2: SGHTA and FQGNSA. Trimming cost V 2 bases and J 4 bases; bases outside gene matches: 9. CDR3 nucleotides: TGTGCCAGCAGCTTAAACAGTCCAGGACAGGGCACCGGGGAGCTGTTTTTT. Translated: CASSLNSPGQGTGELFF.

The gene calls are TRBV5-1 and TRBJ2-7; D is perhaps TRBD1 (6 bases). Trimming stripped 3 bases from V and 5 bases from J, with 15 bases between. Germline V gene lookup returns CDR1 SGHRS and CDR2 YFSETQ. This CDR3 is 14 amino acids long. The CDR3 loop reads CASSSYTGYHEQYF. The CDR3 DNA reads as TGCGCCAGCAGCTCATACACAGGGTACCACGAGCAGTACTTC.

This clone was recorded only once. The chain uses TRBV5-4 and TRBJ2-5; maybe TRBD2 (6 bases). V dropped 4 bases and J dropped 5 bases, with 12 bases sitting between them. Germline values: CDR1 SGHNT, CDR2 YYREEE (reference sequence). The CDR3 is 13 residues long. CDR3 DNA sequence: TGTGCCAGCAGCCGGGACTCTCGGGAGACCCAGTACTTC. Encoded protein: CASSRDSRETQYF.

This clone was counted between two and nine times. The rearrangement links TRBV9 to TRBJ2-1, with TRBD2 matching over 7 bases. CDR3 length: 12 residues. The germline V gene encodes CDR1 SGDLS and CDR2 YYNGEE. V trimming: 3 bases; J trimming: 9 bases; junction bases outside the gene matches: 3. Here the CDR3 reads CASSASGGEQFF. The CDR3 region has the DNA TGTGCCAGCAGCGCTAGCGGAGGTGAGCAGTTCTTC.

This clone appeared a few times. CDR3: CASSLGTGPYYGYTF. CDR3 nucleotides: TGTGCCAGCAGCTTAGGGACAGGGCCTTACTATGGCTACACCTTC. The J gene is TRBJ1-2, the V gene TRBV11-2; 8 bases are shared with TRBD1. The CDR3 runs to 15 residues. Trimming at V came to 1 base and at J to 3 bases, leaving 4 bases not matched to a gene. The germline V gene encodes CDR1 SGHAT and CDR2 FQNNGV.

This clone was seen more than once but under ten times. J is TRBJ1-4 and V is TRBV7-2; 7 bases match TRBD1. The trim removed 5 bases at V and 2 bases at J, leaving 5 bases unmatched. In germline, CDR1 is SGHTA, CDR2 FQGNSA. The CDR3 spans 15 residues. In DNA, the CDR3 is TGTGCCAGCAGCGCGCGCAGGGGGACTAATGAAAAACTGTTTTTT. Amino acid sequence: CASSARRGTNEKLFF.

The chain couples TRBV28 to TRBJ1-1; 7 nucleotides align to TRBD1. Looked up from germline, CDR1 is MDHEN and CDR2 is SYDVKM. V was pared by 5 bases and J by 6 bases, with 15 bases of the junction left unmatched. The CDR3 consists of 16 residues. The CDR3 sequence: CASSQGGQGRWAEAFF. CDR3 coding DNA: TGTGCCAGCAGTCAAGGGGGCCAGGGGAGATGGGCTGAAGCTTTCTTT.

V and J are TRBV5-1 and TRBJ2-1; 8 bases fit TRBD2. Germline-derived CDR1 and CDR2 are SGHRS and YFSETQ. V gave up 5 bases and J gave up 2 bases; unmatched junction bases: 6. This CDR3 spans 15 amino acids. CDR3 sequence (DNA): TGCGCCAGCAGGTCTTTGACTAGCGCCTACAATGAGCAGTTCTTC. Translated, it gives CASRSLTSAYNEQFF.

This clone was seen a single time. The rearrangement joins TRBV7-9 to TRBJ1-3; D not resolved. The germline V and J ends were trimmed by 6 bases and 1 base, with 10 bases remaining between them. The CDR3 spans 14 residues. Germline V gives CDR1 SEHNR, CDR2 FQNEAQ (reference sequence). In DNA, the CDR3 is TGTGCCAGCAGTAATACTCCTTCTGGAAACACCATATATTTT. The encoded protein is CASSNTPSGNTIYF.

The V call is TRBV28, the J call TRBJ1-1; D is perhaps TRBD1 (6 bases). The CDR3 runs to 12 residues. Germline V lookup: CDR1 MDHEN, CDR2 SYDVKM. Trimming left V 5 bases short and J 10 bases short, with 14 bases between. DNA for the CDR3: TGTGCCAGCAGTCTCAGGGGCCGTGGAGCTTTCTTT. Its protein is CASSLRGRGAFF.

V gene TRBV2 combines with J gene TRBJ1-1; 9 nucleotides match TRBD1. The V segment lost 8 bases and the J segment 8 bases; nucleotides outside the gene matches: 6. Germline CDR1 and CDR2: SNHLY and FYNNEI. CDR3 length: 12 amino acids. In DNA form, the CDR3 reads TGTGCCAGCTCGGTCGACAGGGGGGAAGCTTTCTTT. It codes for CASSVDRGEAFF.

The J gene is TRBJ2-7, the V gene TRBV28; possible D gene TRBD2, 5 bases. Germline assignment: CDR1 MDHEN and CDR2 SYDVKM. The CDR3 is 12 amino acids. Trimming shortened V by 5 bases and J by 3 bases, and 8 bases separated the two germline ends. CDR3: CASSNGVYEQYF. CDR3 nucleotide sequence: TGTGCCAGCAGTAACGGGGTCTACGAGCAGTACTTC.

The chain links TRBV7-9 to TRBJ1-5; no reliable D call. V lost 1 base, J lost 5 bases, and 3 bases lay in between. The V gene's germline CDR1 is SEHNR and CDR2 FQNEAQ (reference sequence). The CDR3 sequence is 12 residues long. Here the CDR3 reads CASSLVDQPQHF. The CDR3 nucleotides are TGTGCCAGCAGCTTAGTAGATCAGCCCCAGCATTTT.

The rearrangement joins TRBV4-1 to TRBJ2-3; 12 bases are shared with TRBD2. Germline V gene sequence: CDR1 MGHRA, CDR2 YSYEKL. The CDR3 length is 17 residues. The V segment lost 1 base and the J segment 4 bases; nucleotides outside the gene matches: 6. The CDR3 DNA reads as TGCGCCAGCAGCCAAGTAATGCTAGCGGGAGGGGCAGATACGCAGTATTTT. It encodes CASSQVMLAGGADTQYF.

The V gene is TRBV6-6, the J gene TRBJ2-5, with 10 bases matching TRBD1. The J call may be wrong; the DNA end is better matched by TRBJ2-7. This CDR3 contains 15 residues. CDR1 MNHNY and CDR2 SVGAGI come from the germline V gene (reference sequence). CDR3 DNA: TGTGCCAGCAGTTACCCGGGACAGGGGTTCTACGAGCAGTACTTC. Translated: CASSYPGQGFYEQYF.

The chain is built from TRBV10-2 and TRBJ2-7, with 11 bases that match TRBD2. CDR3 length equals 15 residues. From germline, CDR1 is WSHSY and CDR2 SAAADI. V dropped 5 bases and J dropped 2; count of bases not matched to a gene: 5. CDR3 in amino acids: CASSLTSGTAYEQYF. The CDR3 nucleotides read TGCGCCAGCAGTTTGACTAGCGGGACCGCCTACGAGCAGTACTTC.

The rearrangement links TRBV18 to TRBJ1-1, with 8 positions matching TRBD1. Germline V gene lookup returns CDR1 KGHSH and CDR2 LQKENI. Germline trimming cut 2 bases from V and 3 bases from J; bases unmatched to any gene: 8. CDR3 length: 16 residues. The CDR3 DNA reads TGTGCCAGCTCACCATCCCAGGGGGCCCGGGACACTGAAGCTTTCTTT. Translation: CASSPSQGARDTEAFF.

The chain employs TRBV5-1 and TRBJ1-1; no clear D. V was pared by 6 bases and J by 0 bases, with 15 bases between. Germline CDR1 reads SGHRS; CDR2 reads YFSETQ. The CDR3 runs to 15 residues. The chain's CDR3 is CASTVEGTMNTEAFF. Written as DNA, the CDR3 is TGCGCCAGCACCGTGGAGGGAACCATGAACACTGAAGCTTTCTTT.